Listed below are T cell receptor beta chains from one sample, sequenced in a study of blood T cell repertoires in COVID-19. Sequencing used immunoSEQ multiplex PCR; TCRdb keeps in-frame clones, though not all of them. The table has 40,000 to 55,000 clones, roughly nine tenths seen once; the top ten hold around 30%. Sequenced: peripheral blood. These receptors all come from a woman aged 80 or over with acute or convalescent COVID-19. CDR3s include the opening cysteine and the closing phenylalanine or tryptophan. Clone size, where shown, is once, few, many, or a class for clones that have expanded.

v_call clone_size cdr3_aa
TRBV7-2 . CASSSSGGAGEQFF
TRBV28 few CASSLLGTEYGYTF
TRBV6-5 once CAGKGGTGELFF
TRBV6-5 . CASPAGGEQFF
TRBV5-1 . CASELSGGYNEQFF
TRBV27 . CASSLGQGGQPQHF
TRBV5-1 . CASSLEGGNYGYTF
TRBV5-1 . CASSPNSGGATQDTQYF
TRBV3-1/TRBV3-2 . CASSQIFGGASAQYF
TRBV19 . CASSEPSSSYEQYF
TRBV20-1 . CSASRDNGYTF
TRBV6-2/TRBV6-3 few CASSYPPQEAFF
TRBV6-2/TRBV6-3 . CASSYDLAGGLSYNEQFF
TRBV5-6 . CASSLALTNEKLFF
TRBV28 . CASSLPGFTGELFF
TRBV7-9 . CASSLIAGQETQYF
TRBV7-8 . CASSLAGGAWIYGYTF
TRBV5-1 . CASSPQGYFAYEQYF
TRBV6-5 . CASTRPDSFGDGYTF
TRBV14 once CASSQDPRGEQYF
TRBV5-5 . CASSLRGGWGSNTIYF
TRBV2 . CASSNRGGTGELFF
TRBV28 . CASTQRFMNTEAFF
TRBV7-9 few CASSDGRGGGPQHF
TRBV5-1 once CASTPGPGRLGGYTF
TRBV5-1 . CASSWTPQITYNEQFF
TRBV3-1/TRBV3-2 . CASSQGWAAQETQYF
TRBV18 . CASSSEANTEAFF
TRBV6-9 . CASIGTGVSNEKLFF
TRBV18 . CASSRGQGETQYF
TRBV6-1 . CASSDLGGAFSNQPQHF
TRBV5-1 . CASSVGGDESNYGYTF
TRBV11-2 . CASSSTRGPTYGYTF
TRBV10-3 . CAISSDSYNSPLHF
TRBV5-1 once CASSSEAGASTDTQYF
TRBV5-1 . CASSLSPFETQYF
TRBV5-8 . CASSLGVGYYGYTF
TRBV10-1 . CASSENINEQFF
TRBV7-9 . CASSLATYYEQYF
TRBV7-9 . CASSQGQGYGYTF
TRBV14 . CASSQTDTNIQYF
TRBV3-1/TRBV3-2 . CASSPWTGGYGYTF
TRBV6-5 . CASSYSTGETQYF
TRBV2 . CASSESRQGNQPQHF
TRBV3-1/TRBV3-2 . CASSQVRGTNGYTF
TRBV19 . CASSIQVAGELFF